A selection of T cell receptor beta chains follows, all from one sample in a study of graft-versus-host responses after intestinal transplantation. Using immunoSEQ multiplex PCR, the repertoire was profiled, and TCRdb retains in-frame clones only, with some absent. The sample includes 25,000 to 30,000 clones, more than 90% of them seen just once. This sample comprised PBMCs, obtained approximately 32 days after intestinal transplant. Every receptor here comes from a human patient who received an intestinal transplant, so some T cells may come from the graft donor. Both conserved end residues are part of each CDR3. A D gene is named only where the DNA matches it firmly. Clone size is given for some rows only: seen once, a few or many times, or a class if the clone is expanded.

v_call	d_call	clone_size	cdr3_length	j_call	cdr3_aa	cdr3_nt
TRBV5-1	.	.	14	TRBJ2-3	CASRRHPSTDTQYF	TGCGCCAGCAGGCGACATCCTAGCACAGATACGCAGTATTTT
TRBV6-4	.	.	16	TRBJ2-3	CASSTYSGSTPDTQYF	TGTGCCAGCAGTACCTATTCGGGATCGACACCAGATACGCAGTATTTT
TRBV6-6	.	.	14	TRBJ1-1	CASSYSKQYTEAFF	TGTGCCAGCAGTTACTCGAAACAGTACACTGAAGCTTTCTTT
TRBV6-5	.	.	16	TRBJ2-7	CASSYGGARSSYEQYF	TGTGCCAGCAGTTATGGTGGGGCCAGATCCTCCTACGAGCAGTACTTC
TRBV2	.	.	14	TRBJ2-7	CASLVLPPHYEQYF	TGTGCCAGTCTAGTGCTACCCCCCCATTACGAGCAGTACTTC
TRBV15	.	.	14	TRBJ1-4	CATSSGQFNEKLFF	TGTGCCACCAGCAGCGGGCAGTTTAATGAAAAACTGTTTTTT
TRBV19	TRBD2	.	15	TRBJ2-7	CASSIGGGNGYEQYF	TGTGCCAGTAGTATAGGGGGGGGAAACGGCTACGAGCAGTACTTC
TRBV7-9	.	.	16	TRBJ1-4	CASSLEGGATNEKLFF	TGTGCCAGCAGCTTAGAAGGGGGTGCAACTAATGAAAAACTGTTTTTT
TRBV27	.	.	13	TRBJ1-6	CASSLSGGSPLHF	TGTGCCAGCAGTTTAAGCGGGGGATCACCCCTCCACTTT
TRBV18	.	.	14	TRBJ2-5	CASSPQGRGETQYF	TGTGCCAGCTCACCCCAGGGGAGAGGAGAGACCCAGTACTTC
TRBV6-5	.	.	12	TRBJ1-2	CASSPYNYGYTF	TGTGCCAGCAGTCCCTACAACTATGGCTACACCTTC
TRBV7-2	.	.	16	TRBJ2-3	CASSGGVEGRTDTQYF	TGTGCCAGCAGCGGCGGTGTGGAGGGTCGGACAGATACGCAGTATTTT
TRBV30	.	.	19	TRBJ2-1	CAWSRGVWRGHGVLNEQFF	TGTGCCTGGAGCCGGGGAGTATGGAGGGGGCATGGAGTCTTAAATGAGCAGTTCTTC
TRBV5-1	.	.	15	TRBJ2-1	CASSLTRVTYNEQFF	TGCGCCAGCAGCCTTACCCGGGTAACCTACAATGAGCAGTTCTTC
TRBV7-3	TRBD2	.	16	TRBJ2-5	CASSLQAGGVGETQYF	TGTGCCAGCAGCTTACAGGCGGGAGGGGTAGGGGAGACCCAGTACTTC
TRBV7-6	TRBD2	.	15	TRBJ2-3	CASSLGGRMADTQYF	TGTGCCAGCAGCTTAGGCGGGAGGATGGCAGATACGCAGTATTTT
TRBV13	.	.	15	TRBJ2-1	CASSPMTNGRDEQFF	TGTGCCAGCAGCCCAATGACTAACGGGAGAGATGAGCAGTTCTTC
TRBV7-9	.	.	15	TRBJ2-7	CASSLNRAGIYEQYF	TGTGCCAGCAGCTTAAATCGGGCGGGAATCTACGAGCAGTACTTC
TRBV7-9	.	few	14	TRBJ1-4	CASSPRDGREKLFF	TGTGCCAGCAGCCCCAGGGATGGGAGGGAAAAACTGTTTTTT
TRBV5-1	TRBD1	.	15	TRBJ2-7	CASSSDPGQPLEQYF	TGCGCCAGCAGCTCGGACCCGGGACAGCCTCTCGAGCAGTACTTC
TRBV6-4	TRBD1	.	15	TRBJ2-3	CASSLTGIGSDTQYF	TGTGCCAGCAGTTTGACAGGGATCGGGTCAGATACGCAGTATTTT
TRBV7-3	.	.	14	TRBJ2-4	CASSLSAAKNIQYF	TGTGCCAGCAGCTTATCAGCAGCCAAAAACATTCAGTACTTC
TRBV2	.	once	14	TRBJ2-3	CASSGLLPTDTQYF	TGTGCCAGCAGTGGGCTTTTACCCACAGATACGCAGTATTTT
TRBV12-5	.	once	18	TRBJ2-1	CASGLPFHDRPGYNEQFF	TGTGCTAGTGGTTTGCCATTCCACGACCGTCCGGGGTACAATGAGCAGTTCTTC
TRBV6-5	.	once	15	TRBJ2-1	CASSSVVSSYNEQFF	TGTGCCAGCAGTTCCGTGGTGAGCTCCTACAATGAGCAGTTCTTC
TRBV4-1	TRBD1	.	17	TRBJ1-1	CASSPGGDRGVDTEAFF	TGCGCCAGCAGCCCTGGGGGGGACAGGGGGGTTGACACCGAAGCTTTCTTT
TRBV7-9	TRBD1	few	15	TRBJ2-7	CASSADRLSPYEQYF	TGTGCCAGCAGCGCGGACAGGCTTTCCCCCTACGAGCAGTACTTC
TRBV27	.	.	15	TRBJ1-1	CASSLWGAENTEAFF	TGTGCCAGCAGTTTATGGGGGGCAGAGAACACTGAAGCTTTCTTT
TRBV19	TRBD1	.	17	TRBJ2-7	CASSPGQGARNYYEQYF	TGTGCCAGTAGTCCGGGACAGGGGGCAAGGAACTACTACGAGCAGTACTTC
TRBV6-5	TRBD1	.	15	TRBJ1-4	CASRKLTGDNEKLFF	TGTGCCAGCAGAAAACTGACAGGGGATAATGAAAAACTGTTTTTT
TRBV21-1	.	.	13	TRBJ2-5	CASSEGRQETQYF	TGTGCCAGCAGCGAGGGTAGGCAAGAGACCCAGTACTTC
TRBV9	.	.	15	TRBJ2-7	CASSVGPSPASEQYF	TGTGCCAGCAGCGTAGGGCCGTCCCCAGCTTCGGAGCAGTACTTC
TRBV19	.	.	11	TRBJ1-2	CASSDSHGYTF	TGTGCCAGTTCAGACAGTCATGGCTACACCTTC
TRBV19	TRBD2	.	17	TRBJ2-7	CASSSGITGTRPYEQYF	TGTGCCAGTAGTAGTGGGATTACCGGGACTAGACCCTACGAGCAGTACTTC
TRBV28	.	.	12	TRBJ2-3	CASRPHWGTQYF	TGTGCCAGCAGACCCCACTGGGGTACGCAGTATTTT
TRBV7-2	.	.	16	TRBJ2-1	CASKKLWGGLYNEQFF	TGTGCCAGCAAAAAACTGTGGGGGGGCCTTTACAATGAGCAGTTCTTC
TRBV9	.	few	14	TRBJ1-4	CASSVGTTNEKLFF	TGTGCCAGCAGCGTAGGGACAACTAATGAAAAACTGTTTTTT
TRBV4-3	.	.	14	TRBJ2-5	CASSHRLGQETQYF	TGCGCCAGCAGCCATCGACTAGGCCAAGAGACCCAGTACTTC
TRBV9	TRBD2	.	15	TRBJ2-3	CASNAWREGTDTQYF	TGTGCCAGCAACGCGTGGCGGGAGGGCACAGATACGCAGTATTTT
TRBV19	TRBD1	.	13	TRBJ1-3	CASWTGSGNTIYF	TGTGCTTCCTGGACAGGGTCTGGAAACACCATATATTTT
TRBV7-9	.	.	14	TRBJ2-2	CASRRTENTGELFF	TGTGCCAGCAGACGGACAGAGAACACCGGGGAGCTGTTTTTT
TRBV5-6	TRBD2	.	15	TRBJ2-2	CASISGAANTGELFF	TGTGCCAGCATTAGCGGGGCAGCGAACACCGGGGAGCTGTTTTTT
TRBV9	TRBD1	.	17	TRBJ2-3	CASSVNRDRGNTDTQYF	TGTGCCAGCAGCGTTAATCGGGACAGGGGAAACACAGATACGCAGTATTTT
TRBV4-1	.	.	15	TRBJ2-7	CASSQDMRSGYEQYF	TGCGCCAGCAGCCAAGATATGAGATCGGGCTACGAGCAGTACTTC
TRBV6-1	.	.	15	TRBJ1-5	CASSVRTASNQPQHF	TGTGCCAGCAGTGTGAGGACAGCCAGCAATCAGCCCCAGCATTTT
TRBV9	TRBD2	.	14	TRBJ2-3	CASSEGRATDTQYF	TGTGCCAGCAGCGAAGGGAGGGCCACAGATACGCAGTATTTT
TRBV6-1	TRBD2	.	13	TRBJ2-7	CASSKRGSYEQYF	TGTGCCAGCAGTAAGCGGGGGAGCTACGAGCAGTACTTC
TRBV7-2	TRBD1	.	15	TRBJ2-7	CASSLGQGRTYEQYF	TGTGCCAGCAGCTTGGGACAGGGTCGGACCTACGAGCAGTACTTC
TRBV9	TRBD2	.	14	TRBJ2-7	CASSPGTNLIEQYF	TGTGCCAGTTCCCCCGGGACTAACCTGATCGAGCAGTACTTC
TRBV5-6	TRBD2	.	15	TRBJ2-1	CASSSRSGIGNEQFF	TGTGCCAGCAGCTCCCGAAGCGGGATAGGTAATGAGCAGTTCTTC
TRBV12-5	TRBD2	.	15	TRBJ2-5	CASGGGLAGIETQYF	TGTGCTAGTGGAGGTGGACTAGCGGGGATAGAGACCCAGTACTTC
TRBV6-5	.	.	15	TRBJ1-6	CASTKIGWYNSPLHF	TGTGCCAGCACCAAAATAGGGTGGTATAATTCACCCCTCCACTTT